A single TCR beta chain is shown here with its context. This sample was taken from a study of blood T cells in healthy people across ages. It was with a sample-barcoded 5' primer and a J-beta primer mix that a second PCR of roughly 7 to 12 cycles was run. From the 5' RACE reads, TCRdb called clonotypes with MiXCR, one entry per CDR3 protein. The table includes 600,000 to 850,000 distinct CDR3 sequences, roughly 25% detected once. The CDR3 runs 17 residues. The germline CDR1 and CDR2 sequences are SEHNR and FQNEAQ (reference sequence). Trimming left V 2 bases short and J 2 bases short, with 19 bases between. A further study also used this sample, focusing on T cells of mothers and their children.

The receptor was derived from a boy between 10 and 17 years old in good health. The gene calls are TRBV7-9 and TRBJ2-7; the D call may be TRBD1 or TRBD2 (5 bases each). Sequencing was done on a sample of blood. Here the CDR3 reads CASSLLGAGTTTYEQYF. In nucleotides, the CDR3 is TGTGCCAGCAGCTTACTTGGGGCGGGTACTACCACCTACGAGCAGTACTTC.